Reported below is one T cell receptor (beta chain). Original processing methods: Amplification with reference gene primers provided the estimates of nucleated cell counts. Clones were sequenced by immunoSEQ multiplex PCR, and TCRdb holds only the in-frame ones, with some missing. V and J calls plus clone size are reproduced from that table; the DNA served to infer D and trimming. The profile shows about 74,000 clones, around 88% of them singletons. This specimen comes from a study of blood T cell repertoires in COVID-19. Whole-study context: The origin of the acute and convalescent COVID-19 samples was the United States, Italy and Spain.

There are 15 residues in the CDR3. The V gene's germline CDR1 is MNHEY and CDR2 SVGAGI. Trimming took 6 bases from V and 5 from J; bases not matched to a gene: 9. This sequence joins TRBV6-5 and TRBJ2-5, with 10 bases lining up with TRBD1. The clonotype was recovered from a woman aged 80 or older with acute or convalescent COVID-19. Sequencing used peripheral blood. CDR3 residues: CASSRGQGWSETQYF. CDR3 coding DNA: TGTGCCAGCAGCCGGGGACAGGGGTGGTCGGAGACCCAGTACTTC.